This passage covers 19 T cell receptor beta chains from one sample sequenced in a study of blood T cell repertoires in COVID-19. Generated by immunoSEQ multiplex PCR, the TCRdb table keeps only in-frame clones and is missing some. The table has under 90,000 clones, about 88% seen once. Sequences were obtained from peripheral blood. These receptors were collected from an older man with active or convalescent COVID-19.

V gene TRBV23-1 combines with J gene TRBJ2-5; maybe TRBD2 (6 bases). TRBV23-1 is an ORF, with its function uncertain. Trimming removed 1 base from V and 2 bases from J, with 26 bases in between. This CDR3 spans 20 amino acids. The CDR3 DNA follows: TGCGCCAGCAGTCAATTGCGGGACGGGGAAGGCACAAGGACACAAGAGACCCAGTACTTC. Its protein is CASSQLRDGEGTRTQETQYF.

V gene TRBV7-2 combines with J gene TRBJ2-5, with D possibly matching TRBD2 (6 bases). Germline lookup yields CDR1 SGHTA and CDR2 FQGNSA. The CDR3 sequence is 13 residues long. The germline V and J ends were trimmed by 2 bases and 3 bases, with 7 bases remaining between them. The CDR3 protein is CASSLPGEETQYF. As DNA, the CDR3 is TGTGCCAGCAGCTTACCGGGAGAAGAGACCCAGTACTTC.

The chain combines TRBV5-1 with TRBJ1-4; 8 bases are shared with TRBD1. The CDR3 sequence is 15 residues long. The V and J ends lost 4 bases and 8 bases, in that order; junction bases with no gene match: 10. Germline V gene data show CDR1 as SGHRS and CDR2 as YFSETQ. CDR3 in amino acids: CASSIGQGSREKLFF. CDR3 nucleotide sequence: TGCGCCAGCAGCATCGGACAGGGCTCACGGGAAAAACTGTTTTTT. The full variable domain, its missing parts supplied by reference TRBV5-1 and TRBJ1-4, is KAGVTQTPRYLIKTRGQQVTLSCSPISGHRSVSWYQQTPGQGLQFLFEYFSETQRNKGNFPGRFSGRQFSNSRSEMNVSTLELGDSALYLCASSIGQGSREKLFFGSGTQLSVL.

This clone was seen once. For the CDR3, the DNA is TGTGCCAGTAGGGCGACAGGGCCAGTTGACATTCAGTACTTC. Its protein is CASRATGPVDIQYF. This chain uses TRBV19 with TRBJ2-4; the match to TRBD1 covers 7 bases. The CDR3 spans 14 residues. V dropped 6 bases and J dropped 8; count of bases not matched to a gene: 10. Germline CDR1 and CDR2: LNHDA and SQIVND (reference sequence).

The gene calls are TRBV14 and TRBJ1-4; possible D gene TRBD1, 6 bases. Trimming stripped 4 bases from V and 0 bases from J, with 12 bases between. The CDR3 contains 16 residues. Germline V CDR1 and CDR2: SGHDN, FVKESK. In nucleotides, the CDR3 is TGTGCCAGCAGCCGATTTGGACAGCCAACTAATGAAAAACTGTTTTTT. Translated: CASSRFGQPTNEKLFF.

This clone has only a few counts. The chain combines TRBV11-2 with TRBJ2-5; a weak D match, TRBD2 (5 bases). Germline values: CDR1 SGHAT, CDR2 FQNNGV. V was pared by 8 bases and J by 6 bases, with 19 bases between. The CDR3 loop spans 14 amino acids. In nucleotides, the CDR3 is TGTGCCAGCGGCCCGGGCGATCGAGGGAAGACCCAGTACTTC. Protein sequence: CASGPGDRGKTQYF.

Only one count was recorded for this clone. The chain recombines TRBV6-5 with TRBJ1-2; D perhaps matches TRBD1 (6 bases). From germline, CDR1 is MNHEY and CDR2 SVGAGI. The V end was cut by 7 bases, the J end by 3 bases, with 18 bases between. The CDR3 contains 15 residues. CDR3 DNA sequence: TGTGCCAGCACCCGAGGGGGACATACGGACTATGGCTACACCTTC. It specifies CASTRGGHTDYGYTF.

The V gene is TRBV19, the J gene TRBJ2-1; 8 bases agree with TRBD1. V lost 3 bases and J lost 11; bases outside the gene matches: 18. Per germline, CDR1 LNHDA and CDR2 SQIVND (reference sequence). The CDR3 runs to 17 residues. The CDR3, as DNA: TGTGCCAGTAGTATTCCAGGGACAGGAGGACCAACAAGCAAGCAGTTCTTC. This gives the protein CASSIPGTGGPTSKQFF.

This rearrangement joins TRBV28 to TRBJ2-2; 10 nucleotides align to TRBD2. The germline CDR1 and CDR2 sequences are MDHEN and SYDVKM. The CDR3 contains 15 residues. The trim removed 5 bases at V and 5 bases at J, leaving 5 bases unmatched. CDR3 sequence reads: CASSRAGGPTGELFF. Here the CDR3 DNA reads TGTGCCAGCAGTCGAGCGGGAGGGCCGACCGGGGAGCTGTTTTTT.

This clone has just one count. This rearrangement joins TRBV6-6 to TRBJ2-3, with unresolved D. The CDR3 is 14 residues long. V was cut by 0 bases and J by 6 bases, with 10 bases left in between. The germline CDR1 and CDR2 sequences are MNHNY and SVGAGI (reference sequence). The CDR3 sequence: CASSYSREMDTQYF. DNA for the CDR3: TGTGCCAGCAGTTACTCGCGAGAGATGGATACGCAGTATTTT.

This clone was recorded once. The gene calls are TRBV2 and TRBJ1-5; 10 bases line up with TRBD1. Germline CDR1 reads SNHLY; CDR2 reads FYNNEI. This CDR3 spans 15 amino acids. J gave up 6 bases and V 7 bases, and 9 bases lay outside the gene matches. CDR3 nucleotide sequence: TGTGCCAGCAACCGGGACAGGGGAATGGGTCAGCCCCAGCATTTT. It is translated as CASNRDRGMGQPQHF.

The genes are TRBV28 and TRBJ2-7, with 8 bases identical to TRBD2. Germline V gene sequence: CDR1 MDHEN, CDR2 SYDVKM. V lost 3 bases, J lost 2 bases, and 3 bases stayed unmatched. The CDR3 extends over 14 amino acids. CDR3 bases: TGTGCCAGCAGTTTTGAAGCGGGGGCCTACGAGCAGTACTTC. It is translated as CASSFEAGAYEQYF.

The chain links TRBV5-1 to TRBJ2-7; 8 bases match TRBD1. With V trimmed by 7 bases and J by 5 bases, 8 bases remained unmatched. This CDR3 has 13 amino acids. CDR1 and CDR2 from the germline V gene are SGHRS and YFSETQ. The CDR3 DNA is TGCGCCAGCTTACCGGGACAGGTGAACGAGCAGTACTTC. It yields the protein CASLPGQVNEQYF.

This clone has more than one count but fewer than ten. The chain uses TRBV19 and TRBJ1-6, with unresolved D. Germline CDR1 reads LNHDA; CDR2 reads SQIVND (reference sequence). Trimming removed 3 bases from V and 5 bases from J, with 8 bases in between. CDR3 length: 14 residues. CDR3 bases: TGTGCCAGTAGTATCACCCGGGATAATTCACCCCTCCACTTT. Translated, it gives CASSITRDNSPLHF.

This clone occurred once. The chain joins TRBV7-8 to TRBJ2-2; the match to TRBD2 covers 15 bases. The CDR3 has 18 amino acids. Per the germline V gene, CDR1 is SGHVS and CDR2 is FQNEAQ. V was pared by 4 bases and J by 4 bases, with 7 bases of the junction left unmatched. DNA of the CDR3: TGTGCCAGCAGCTATCCGGGACTAGCGGGAGGTAGCACCGGGGAGCTGTTTTTT. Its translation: CASSYPGLAGGSTGELFF.

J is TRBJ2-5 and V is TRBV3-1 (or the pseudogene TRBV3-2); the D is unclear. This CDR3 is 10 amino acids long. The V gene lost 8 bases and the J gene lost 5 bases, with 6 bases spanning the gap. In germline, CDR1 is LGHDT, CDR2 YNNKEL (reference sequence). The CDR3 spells CASQRETQYF. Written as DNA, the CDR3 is TGTGCCAGCCAGAGGGAGACCCAGTACTTC.

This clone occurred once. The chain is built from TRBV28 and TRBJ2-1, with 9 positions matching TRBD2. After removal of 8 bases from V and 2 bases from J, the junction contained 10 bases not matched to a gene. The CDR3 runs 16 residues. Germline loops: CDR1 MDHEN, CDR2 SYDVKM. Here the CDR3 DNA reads TGTGCCAGCCATCTCGGTAGGACTAGCGCCTACAATGAGCAGTTCTTC. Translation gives CASHLGRTSAYNEQFF.

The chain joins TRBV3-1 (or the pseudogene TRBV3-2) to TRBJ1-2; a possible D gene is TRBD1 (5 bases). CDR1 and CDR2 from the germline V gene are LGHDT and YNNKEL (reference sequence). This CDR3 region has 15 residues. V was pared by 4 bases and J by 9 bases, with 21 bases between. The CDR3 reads CASSLSRRGDDRYTF. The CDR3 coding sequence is TGTGCCAGCAGCCTGTCGAGGAGGGGAGACGATCGCTACACCTTC.

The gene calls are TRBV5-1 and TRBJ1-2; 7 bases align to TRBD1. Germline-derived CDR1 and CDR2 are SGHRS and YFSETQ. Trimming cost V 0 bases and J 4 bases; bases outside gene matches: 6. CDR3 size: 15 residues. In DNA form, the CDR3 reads TGCGCCAGCAGCTTGGACGGGACAGAGGGCTATGGCTACACCTTC. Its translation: CASSLDGTEGYGYTF.